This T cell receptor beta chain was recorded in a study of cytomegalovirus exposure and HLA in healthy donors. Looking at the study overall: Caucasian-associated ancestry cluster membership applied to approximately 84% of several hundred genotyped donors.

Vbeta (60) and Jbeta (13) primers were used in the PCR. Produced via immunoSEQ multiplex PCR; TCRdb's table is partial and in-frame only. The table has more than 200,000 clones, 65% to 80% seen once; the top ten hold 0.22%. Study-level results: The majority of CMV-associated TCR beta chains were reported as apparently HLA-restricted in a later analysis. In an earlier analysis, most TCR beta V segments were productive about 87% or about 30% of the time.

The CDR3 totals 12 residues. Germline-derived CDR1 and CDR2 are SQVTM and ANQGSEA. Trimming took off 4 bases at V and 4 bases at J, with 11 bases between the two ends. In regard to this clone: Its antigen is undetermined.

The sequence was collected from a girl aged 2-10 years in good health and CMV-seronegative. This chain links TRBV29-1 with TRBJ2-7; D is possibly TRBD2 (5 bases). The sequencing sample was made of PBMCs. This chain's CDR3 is CSVAGSTYEQYF. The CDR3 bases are TGCAGCGTTGCGGGGTCGACTTACGAGCAGTACTTC.